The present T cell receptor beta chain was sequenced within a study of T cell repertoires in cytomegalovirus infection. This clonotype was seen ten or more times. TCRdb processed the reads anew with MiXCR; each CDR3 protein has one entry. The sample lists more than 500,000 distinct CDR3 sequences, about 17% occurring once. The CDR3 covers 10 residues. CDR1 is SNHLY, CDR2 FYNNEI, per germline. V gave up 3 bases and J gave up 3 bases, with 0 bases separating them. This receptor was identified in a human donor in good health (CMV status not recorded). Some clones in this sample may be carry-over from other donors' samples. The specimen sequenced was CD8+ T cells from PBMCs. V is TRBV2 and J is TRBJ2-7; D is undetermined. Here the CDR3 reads CASSDYEQYF. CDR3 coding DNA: TGTGCCAGCAGTGACTACGAGCAGTACTTC.